This TCR beta chain stems from a study of T cell responses to AZD1222 COVID-19 vaccine (dated by TCRdb to the early 2020s). A note on the overall study: TCR sequencing covered 233 trial participants: approximately 200 given two doses of AZD1222 and 26 given two doses of MenACWY control vaccine. Trial participants were enrolled into age subgroups of 18-55, 56-69 and 70-plus years, which contained about 150, 27 and 61 TCR-sequenced participants, respectively.

The intended sense of this specimen's time point label: about 28 days (+/-7) after the second vaccine dose. This sample's treatment or condition label indicates: meningococcal conjugate vaccine given as trial control. Samples from vaccinated people were obtained from the UK trials COV001 and COV002, which included a single-blind randomized controlled phase 2/3 trial of AZD1222 (ChAdOx1 nCoV-19) in healthy adults. For TCRbeta chain sequencing, PBMC samples were collected from trial participants at day 0 and at day 28 after the second dose. The investigation overall reported the following: Nearly half of unique spike-specific TCRs reportedly recognized epitopes outside regions mutated in the B.1.351 and B.1.1.7 variants. In the small 56-69-year group, the increase in depth fell short of significance, most likely because of low power. Participants were mostly white British and included more females than males, and it was suggested by the authors that clonal diversity may have been underestimated. CD4 TCRs associated with the vaccine covered the entire spike protein, and the dominant responses were in regions 160-218 and 743-854. Because no samples from the day 14 peak response were available, repertoires could be characterized only after the peak T cell response. Conclusions about previously exposed vaccinees are limited, since just five or six AZD1222 recipients were seropositive for SARS-CoV-2 at baseline. After two AZD1222 doses, spike-specific TCR breadth and depth were significantly higher than at day 0 and than in MenACWY recipients.

The CDR3 sequence holds 15 residues, the cysteine and valine included. Kept here is only the CDR3 DNA, which spans 45 bases and is read in frame from base 1. CDR1 and CDR2 were assigned from the germline V gene as MDHEN and SYDVKM. V loses 3 bases, J loses 1 base, and the germline ends lie 13 bases apart. The CDR3 regions of human TCRbeta chains were subjected to immunosequencing. The authors' pipeline ran thus. Repertoire TCRs were checked for matches against a reference library of SARS-CoV-2-specific TCRs that had been generated using the MIRA antigen-specificity platform. Breadth was defined as the fraction of unique TCRs that were SARS-CoV-2-associated. Depth was defined as the fraction of total T cells that were SARS-CoV-2-associated. Using the MIRA data, every spike-specific TCR was mapped to the spike region that the TCR reacted to and assigned to either a CD4 or a CD8 class. Log10-transformed breadth and depth values were compared by one-way ANOVA with Sidak's multiple comparisons tests. TCRdb retrieved this table from immuneACCESS and kept in-frame rearrangements only. Not all clones are present; in checked studies, unresolved V genes account for under half, and no reason is known for the remainder. D and trimming come from the DNA, and the V and J calls and clone size come from that table. For this sample there are around 140,000 clones; about 82% appear just once. 7.9% of the sample rests with the top ten.

A word on this clone: No antigen is known for it. Nothing much larger sits one base from this clone, and base qualities are not available.

The clonotype comes from an adult who received the MenACWY meningococcal vaccine as a control. The rearrangement combines TRBV28 with TRBJ2-7; matching of 6 bases hints at TRBD1 as the D gene. This specimen consisted of peripheral blood, obtained 28 days after the second dose of the MenACWY control vaccine. CDR3 protein: CASSFGQGHSYEQYV. The sequenced DNA is TGTGCCAGCAGTTTCGGTCAGGGGCATTCCTACGAGCAGTACGTC.